The source of this TCR beta chain is a study of control samples from healthy donors and cancer patients (dated by TCRdb to 2018 to 2021). Concerning this clone: Its binding antigen is unknown. Base qualities were left out, and no much larger clone turns up one base away.

The library was built by means of the immunoSEQ multiplex PCR assay. TCRdb's version of the immuneACCESS table is confined to in-frame rearrangements and falls short of the full clone set. An unresolved V gene accounts for under half of the shortfall where checked; the remainder is of unknown origin. Present in this sample are around 110,000 clones, over 75% of which were seen just once. About 1.1% of the sample rests with the top ten. Measured from the cysteine to the phenylalanine, the CDR3 is 15 residues long. Only CDR3 DNA remains: 45 bases, in frame from the first base. Relative to germline, V is 5 bases shorter and J is 0 bases shorter, with 10 bases between their ends. CDR1 is given as LNHDA and CDR2 as SQIVND, both from the germline V gene (reference sequence).

This receptor chain uses TRBV19 and TRBJ1-4; confidence is insufficient to name the D gene. Sequencing was done on a sample of PBMCs. This sequence was found in a woman between 50 and 59 years old with colorectal cancer. The nucleotide sequence reads TGTGCCAGTAGTGAATACAGTGCAACTAATGAAAAACTGTTTTTT. The encoded protein is CASSEYSATNEKLFF.